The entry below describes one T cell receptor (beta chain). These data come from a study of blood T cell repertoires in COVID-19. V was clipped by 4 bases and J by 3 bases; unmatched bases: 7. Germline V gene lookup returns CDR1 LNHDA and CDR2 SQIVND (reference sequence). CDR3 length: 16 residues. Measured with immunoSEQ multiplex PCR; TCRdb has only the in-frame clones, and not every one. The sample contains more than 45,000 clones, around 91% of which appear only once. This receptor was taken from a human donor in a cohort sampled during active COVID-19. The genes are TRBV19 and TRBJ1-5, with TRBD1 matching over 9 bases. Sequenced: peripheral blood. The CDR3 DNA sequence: TGTGCCAGTAGTACCCCGGACAGGGGAAACAATCAGCCCCAGCATTTT. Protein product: CASSTPDRGNNQPQHF.